These 2 T cell receptor beta chains share one sample of origin, sequenced in a study of T cells expressing NK-cell markers. Using the 5' RACE reads, TCRdb records one entry per CDR3 protein without DNA. With 150,000 to 160,000 distinct CDR3 sequences in the sample, the ten largest clones hold less than 40%. The sequenced sample consisted of blood T cells: a sorted CD56 or NKG2C T cell subset, CD4+ or CD8+ T cells, or bulk PBMC T cells (not recorded which). Receptors were obtained from a woman between 50 and 59 years old in good health.

This sequence joins TRBV7-9 and TRBJ2-1; TCRdb's D call of TRBD2 is untestable without DNA. CDR3 length: 18 amino acids. CDR1 and CDR2 from the germline V gene are SEHNR and FQNEAQ (reference sequence). This chain's CDR3 is CASSSTILGLEFDNEQFF.

This chain connects TRBV19 to TRBJ1-1; the D call of TRBD1 rests on TCRdb alone, since no DNA is present to check it. This CDR3 has 15 amino acids. Germline V gene sequence: CDR1 LNHDA, CDR2 SQIVND (reference sequence). This CDR3 is CASSTRQGTLTEAFF.